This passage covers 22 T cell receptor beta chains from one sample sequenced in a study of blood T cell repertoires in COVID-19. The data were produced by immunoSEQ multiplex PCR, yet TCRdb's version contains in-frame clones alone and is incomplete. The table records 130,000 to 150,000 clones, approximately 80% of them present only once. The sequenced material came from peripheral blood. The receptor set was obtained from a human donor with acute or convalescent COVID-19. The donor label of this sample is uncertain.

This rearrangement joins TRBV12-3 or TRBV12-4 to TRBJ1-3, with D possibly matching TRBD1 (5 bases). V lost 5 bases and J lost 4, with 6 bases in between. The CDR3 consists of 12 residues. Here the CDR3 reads CASSRQGNTIYF. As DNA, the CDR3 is TGTGCCAGCAGTCGACAGGGAAACACCATATATTTT.

The chain's CDR3 is CSVGREEGRSTEAFF. The CDR3, as DNA: TGCAGCGTTGGACGGGAGGAGGGTCGGAGCACTGAAGCTTTCTTT. The chain employs TRBV29-1 and TRBJ1-1; unclear D gene. The CDR3 runs to 15 residues. The germline V gene has CDR1 SQVTM and CDR2 ANQGSEA. V was pared by 4 bases and J by 4 bases, with 19 bases between.

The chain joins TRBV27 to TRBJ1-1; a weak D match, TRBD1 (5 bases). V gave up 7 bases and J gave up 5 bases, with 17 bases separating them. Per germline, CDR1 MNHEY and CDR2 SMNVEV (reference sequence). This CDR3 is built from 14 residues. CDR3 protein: CASTAFTGDTEAFF. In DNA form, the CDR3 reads TGTGCCAGCACTGCGTTCACGGGGGATACTGAAGCTTTCTTT.

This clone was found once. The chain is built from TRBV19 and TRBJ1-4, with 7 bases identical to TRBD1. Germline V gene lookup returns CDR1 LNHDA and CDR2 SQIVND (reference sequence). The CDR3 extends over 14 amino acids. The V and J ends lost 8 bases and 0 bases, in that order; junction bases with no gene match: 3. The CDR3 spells CASADRATNEKLFF. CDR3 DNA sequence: TGTGCCAGTGCCGACAGGGCAACTAATGAAAAACTGTTTTTT.

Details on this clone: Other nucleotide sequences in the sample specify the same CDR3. CDR3: CASSPGTSGYNEQFF. As DNA, the CDR3 is TGTGCCAGCAGTCCCGGGACTAGCGGATACAATGAGCAGTTCTTC. The chain combines TRBV27 with TRBJ2-1; 11 bases are shared with TRBD2. Germline CDR1 MNHEY, CDR2 SMNVEV (reference sequence). This CDR3 region has 15 residues. V dropped 5 bases and J dropped 4; count of bases not matched to a gene: 4.

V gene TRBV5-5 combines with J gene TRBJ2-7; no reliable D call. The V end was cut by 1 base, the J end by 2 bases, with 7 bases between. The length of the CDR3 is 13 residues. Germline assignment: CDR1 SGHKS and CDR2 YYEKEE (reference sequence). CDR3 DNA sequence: TGTGCCAGCAGCTTGAGGCAGGCCTACGAGCAGTACTTC. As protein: CASSLRQAYEQYF.

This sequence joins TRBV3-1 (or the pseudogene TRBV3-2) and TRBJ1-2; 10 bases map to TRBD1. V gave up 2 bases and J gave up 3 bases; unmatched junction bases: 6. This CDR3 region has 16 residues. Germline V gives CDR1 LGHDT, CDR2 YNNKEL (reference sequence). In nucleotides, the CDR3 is TGTGCCAGCAGCCAAATCCGGACAGGGGGTCACTATGGCTACACCTTC. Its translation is CASSQIRTGGHYGYTF.

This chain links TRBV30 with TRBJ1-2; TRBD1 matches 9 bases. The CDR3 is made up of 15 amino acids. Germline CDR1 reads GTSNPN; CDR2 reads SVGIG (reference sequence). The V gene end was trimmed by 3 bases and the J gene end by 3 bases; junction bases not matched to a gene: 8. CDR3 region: CAWSPQGAFDYGYTF. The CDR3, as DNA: TGTGCCTGGAGCCCACAGGGGGCGTTCGACTATGGCTACACCTTC. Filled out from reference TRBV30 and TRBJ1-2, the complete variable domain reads SQTIHQWPATLVQPVGSPLSLECTVEGTSNPNLYWYRQAAGRGLQLLFYSVGIGQISSEVPQNLSASRPQDRQFILSSKKLLLSDSGFYLCAWSPQGAFDYGYTFGSGTRLTVV.

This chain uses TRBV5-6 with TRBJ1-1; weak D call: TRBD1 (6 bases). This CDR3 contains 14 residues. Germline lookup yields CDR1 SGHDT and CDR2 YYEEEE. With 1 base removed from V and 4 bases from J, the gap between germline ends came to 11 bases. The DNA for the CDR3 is TGTGCCAGCAGCTTGAGGCAGGGGAGCACTGAAGCTTTCTTT. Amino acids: CASSLRQGSTEAFF.

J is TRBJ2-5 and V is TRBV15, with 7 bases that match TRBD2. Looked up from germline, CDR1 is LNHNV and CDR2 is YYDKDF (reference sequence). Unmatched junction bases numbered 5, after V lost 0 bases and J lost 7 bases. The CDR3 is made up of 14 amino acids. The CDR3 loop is CATSRDSGEGTQYF. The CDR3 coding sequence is TGTGCCACCAGCAGAGATTCGGGGGAGGGGACCCAGTACTTC.

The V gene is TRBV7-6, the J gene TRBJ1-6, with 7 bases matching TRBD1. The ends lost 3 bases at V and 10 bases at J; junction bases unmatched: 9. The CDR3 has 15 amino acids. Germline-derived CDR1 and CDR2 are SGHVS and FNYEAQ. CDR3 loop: CASSFGQAEGSPLHF. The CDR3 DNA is TGTGCCAGCAGCTTCGGACAGGCGGAGGGATCACCCCTCCACTTT. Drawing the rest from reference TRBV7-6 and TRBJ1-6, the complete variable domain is GAGVSQSPRYKVTKRGQDVALRCDPISGHVSLYWYRQALGQGPEFLTYFNYEAQQDKSGLPNDRFSAERPEGSISTLTIQRTEQRDSAMYRCASSFGQAEGSPLHFGNGTRLTVT.

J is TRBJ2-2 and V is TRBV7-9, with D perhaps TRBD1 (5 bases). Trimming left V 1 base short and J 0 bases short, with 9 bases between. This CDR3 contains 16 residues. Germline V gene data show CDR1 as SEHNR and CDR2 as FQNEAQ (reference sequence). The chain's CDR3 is CASSLDNRTNTGELFF. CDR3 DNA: TGTGCCAGCAGCTTAGATAACAGGACGAACACCGGGGAGCTGTTTTTT.

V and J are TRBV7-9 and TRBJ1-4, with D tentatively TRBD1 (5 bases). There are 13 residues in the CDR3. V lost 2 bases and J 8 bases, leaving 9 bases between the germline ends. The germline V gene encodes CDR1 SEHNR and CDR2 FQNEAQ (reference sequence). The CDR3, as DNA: TGTGCCAGCAGCTTACCGGGGGAGGAAAAACTGTTTTTT. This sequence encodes CASSLPGEEKLFF.

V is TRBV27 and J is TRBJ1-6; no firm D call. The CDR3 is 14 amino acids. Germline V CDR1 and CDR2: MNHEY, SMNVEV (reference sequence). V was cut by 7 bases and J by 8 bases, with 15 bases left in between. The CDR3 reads CASTAGGFDSPLHF. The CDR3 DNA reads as TGTGCCAGCACCGCGGGAGGGTTTGATTCACCCCTCCACTTT.

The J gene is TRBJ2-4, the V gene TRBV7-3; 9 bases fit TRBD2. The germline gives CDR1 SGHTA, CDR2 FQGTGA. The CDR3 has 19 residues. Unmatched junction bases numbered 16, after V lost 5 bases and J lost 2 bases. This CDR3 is CASSPRQWRGGLTKNIQYF. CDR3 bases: TGTGCCAGCAGCCCCCGGCAGTGGCGGGGGGGCCTAACCAAAAACATTCAGTACTTC. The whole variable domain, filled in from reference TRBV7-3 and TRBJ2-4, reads GAGVSQTPSNKVTEKGKYVELRCDPISGHTALYWYRQSLGQGPEFLIYFQGTGAADDSGLPNDRFFAVRPEGSVSTLKIQRTERGDSAVYLCASSPRQWRGGLTKNIQYFGAGTRLSVL.

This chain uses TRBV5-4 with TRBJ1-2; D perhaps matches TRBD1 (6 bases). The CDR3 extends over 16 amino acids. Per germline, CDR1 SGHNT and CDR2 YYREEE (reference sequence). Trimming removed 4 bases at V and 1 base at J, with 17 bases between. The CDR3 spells CASSPGGHSFNYGYTF. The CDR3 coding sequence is TGTGCCAGCAGCCCGGGGGGACACTCCTTTAACTATGGCTACACCTTC. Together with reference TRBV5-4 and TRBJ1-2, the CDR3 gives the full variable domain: ETGVTQSPTHLIKTRGQQVTLRCSSQSGHNTVSWYQQALGQGPQFIFQYYREEENGRGNFPPRFSGLQFPNYSSELNVNALELDDSALYLCASSPGGHSFNYGYTFGSGTRLTVV.

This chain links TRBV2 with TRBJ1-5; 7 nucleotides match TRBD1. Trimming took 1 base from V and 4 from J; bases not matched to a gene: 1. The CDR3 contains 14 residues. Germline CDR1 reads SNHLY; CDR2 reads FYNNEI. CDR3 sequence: CASSEEGANQPQHF. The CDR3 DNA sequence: TGTGCCAGCAGTGAAGAGGGGGCAAATCAGCCCCAGCATTTT.

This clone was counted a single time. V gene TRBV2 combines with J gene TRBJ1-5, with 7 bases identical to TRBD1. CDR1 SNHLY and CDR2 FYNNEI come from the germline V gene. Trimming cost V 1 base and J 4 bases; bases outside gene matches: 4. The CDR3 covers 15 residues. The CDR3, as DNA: TGTGCCAGCAGTGAAGAGAGGGGGCAGAATCAGCCCCAGCATTTT. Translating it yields CASSEERGQNQPQHF.

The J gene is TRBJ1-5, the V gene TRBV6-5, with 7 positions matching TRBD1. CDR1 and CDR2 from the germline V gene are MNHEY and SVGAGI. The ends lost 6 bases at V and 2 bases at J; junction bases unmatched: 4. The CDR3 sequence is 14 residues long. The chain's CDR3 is CASRRTGRNQPQHF. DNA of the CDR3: TGTGCCAGCAGGCGGACAGGTCGCAATCAGCCCCAGCATTTT.

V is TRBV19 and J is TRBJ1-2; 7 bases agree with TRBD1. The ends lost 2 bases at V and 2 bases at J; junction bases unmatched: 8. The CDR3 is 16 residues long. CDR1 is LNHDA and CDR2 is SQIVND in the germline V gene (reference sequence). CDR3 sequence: CASSIRSRQGNYGYTF. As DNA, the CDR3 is TGTGCCAGTAGTATACGGTCTAGACAGGGAAACTATGGCTACACCTTC.

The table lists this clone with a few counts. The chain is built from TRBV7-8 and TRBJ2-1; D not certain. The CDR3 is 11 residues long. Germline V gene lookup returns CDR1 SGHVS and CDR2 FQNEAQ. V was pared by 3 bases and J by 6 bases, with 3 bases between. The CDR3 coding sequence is TGTGCCAGCAGCTTCTCCAATGAGCAGTTCTTC. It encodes CASSFSNEQFF.

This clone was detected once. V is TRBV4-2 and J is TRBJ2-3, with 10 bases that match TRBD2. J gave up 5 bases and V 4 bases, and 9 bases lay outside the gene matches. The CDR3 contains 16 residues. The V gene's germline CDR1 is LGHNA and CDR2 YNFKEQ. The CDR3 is CASSLGGTSEGDTQYF. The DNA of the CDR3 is TGTGCCAGCAGCCTCGGCGGGACTAGCGAAGGAGATACGCAGTATTTT.